This TCR beta chain was observed in a study of cytomegalovirus exposure and HLA in healthy donors. PCR amplification relied on 60 Vbeta primers (plus 13 Jbeta primers). Libraries were prepared by immunoSEQ multiplex PCR; TCRdb keeps only in-frame clonotypes and omits some of them. This sample carries under 130,000 clones, 60% to 70% of them seen once, and the ten largest clones take around 3.9%. This CDR3 region has 14 residues. Trimming pared 3 bases from V and 4 bases from J, leaving 10 bases between. Germline assignment: CDR1 MNHEY and CDR2 SMNVEV (reference sequence). V and J are TRBV27 and TRBJ1-5; perhaps TRBD1 as D (6 bases). This clonotype was obtained from a man younger than 40 in good health and CMV-seropositive. Sequencing input: PBMCs. CDR3 sequence (DNA): TGTGCCAGCAGTTTTCCAGGGGTTAATCAGCCCCAGCATTTT. The encoded protein is CASSFPGVNQPQHF.